This TCR beta chain emerged from a study of blood T cell repertoires in COVID-19. Study-level information: COVID-19 samples collected from the United States, Italy and Spain covered acute and convalescent phases. The analysed material was cDNA or gDNA that came from T cells, B-cell-depleted T cells, or PBMCs.

This clone showed up just a few times. In the authors' methods: Estimation of nucleated cell counts was performed using reference gene primer amplification. TCRdb keeps only in-frame clones here, not all; method: immunoSEQ multiplex PCR. The D gene and trimming were derived from the DNA, and the V and J assignments and clone size from that table. The sample records 95,000 to 100,000 clones, 85% being singletons. Sequenced material: peripheral blood. The source of this sequence is a woman aged 70-85 years with active or convalescent COVID-19.

The CDR3 sequence is CASSPDKTPDRVNTEAFF. In DNA form, the CDR3 reads TGTGCCAGCAGCCCCGACAAGACACCGGACAGGGTGAACACTGAAGCTTTCTTT. J is TRBJ1-1 and V is TRBV21-1; no check of the table's D call, TRBD1, against the DNA was made. TRBV21-1 is designated a pseudogene. The CDR3 runs 18 residues.